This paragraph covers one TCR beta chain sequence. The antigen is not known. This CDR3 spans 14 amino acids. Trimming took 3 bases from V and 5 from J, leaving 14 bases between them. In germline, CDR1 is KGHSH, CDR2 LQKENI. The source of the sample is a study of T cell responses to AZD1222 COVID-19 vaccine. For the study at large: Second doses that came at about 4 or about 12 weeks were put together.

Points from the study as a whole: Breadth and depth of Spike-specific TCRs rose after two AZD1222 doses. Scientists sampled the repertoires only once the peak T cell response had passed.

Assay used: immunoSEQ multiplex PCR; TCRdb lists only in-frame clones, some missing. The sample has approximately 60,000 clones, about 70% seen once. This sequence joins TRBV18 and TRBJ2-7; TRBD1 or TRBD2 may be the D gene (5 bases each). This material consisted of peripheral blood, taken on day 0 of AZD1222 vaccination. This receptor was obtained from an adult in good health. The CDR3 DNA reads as TGTGCCAGCTCACCGGGACGGACCGTCGACGAGCAGTACTTC. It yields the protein CASSPGRTVDEQYF.